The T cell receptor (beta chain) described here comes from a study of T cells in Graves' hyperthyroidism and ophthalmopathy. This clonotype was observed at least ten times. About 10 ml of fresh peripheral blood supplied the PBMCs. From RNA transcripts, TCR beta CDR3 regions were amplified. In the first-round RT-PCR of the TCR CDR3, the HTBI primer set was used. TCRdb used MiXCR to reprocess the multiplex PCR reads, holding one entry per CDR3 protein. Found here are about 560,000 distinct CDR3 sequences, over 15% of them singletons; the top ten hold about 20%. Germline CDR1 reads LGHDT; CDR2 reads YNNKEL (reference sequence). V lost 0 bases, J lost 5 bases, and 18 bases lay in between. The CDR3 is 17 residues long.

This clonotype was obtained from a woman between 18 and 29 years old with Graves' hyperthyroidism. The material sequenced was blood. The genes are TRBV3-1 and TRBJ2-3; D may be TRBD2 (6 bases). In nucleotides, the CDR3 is TGTGCCAGCAGCCAAGACTGGGCGGGGTCTACTAGAGATACGCAGTATTTT. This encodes CASSQDWAGSTRDTQYF.